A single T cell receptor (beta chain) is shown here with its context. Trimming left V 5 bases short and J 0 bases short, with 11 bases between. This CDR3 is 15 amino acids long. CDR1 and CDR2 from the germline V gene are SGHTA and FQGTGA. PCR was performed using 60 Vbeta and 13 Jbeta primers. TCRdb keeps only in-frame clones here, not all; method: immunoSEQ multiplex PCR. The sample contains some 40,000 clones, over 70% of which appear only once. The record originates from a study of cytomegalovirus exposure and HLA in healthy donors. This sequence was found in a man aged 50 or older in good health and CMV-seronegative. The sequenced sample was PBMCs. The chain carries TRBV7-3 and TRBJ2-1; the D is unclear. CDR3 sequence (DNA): TGTGCCAGCAGCCTACTGGTGAGCTCCTACAATGAGCAGTTCTTC. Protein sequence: CASSLLVSSYNEQFF.